A selection of T cell receptor beta chains follows, all from one sample in a study of blood T cell repertoires in COVID-19. Clones were read by immunoSEQ multiplex PCR, and TCRdb kept only the in-frame ones, dropping some. The sample holds under 150,000 clones; 70% to 80% are singletons and the top ten take roughly 9%. The source material was peripheral blood. Source of these receptors: a woman between 45 and 60 years old with active or convalescent COVID-19. The CDR3 runs from the conserved cysteine through the conserved F or W. Fields, in order: D gene, CDR3 length, J gene, V gene, clone size, CDR3 protein, CDR3 DNA. The D gene is left open where the match is weak. The size field is filled for only some rows; it gives once, few, many or a size class.

D gene: NA
CDR3 length: 13
J gene: TRBJ1-2
V gene: TRBV5-1
clone size: NA
CDR3 protein: CASSPRDNYGYTF
CDR3 DNA: TGCGCCAGCAGCCCGAGAGATAACTATGGCTACACCTTC

D gene: TRBD2
CDR3 length: 16
J gene: TRBJ2-5
V gene: TRBV5-1
clone size: NA
CDR3 protein: CASSVAGVGWLETQYF
CDR3 DNA: TGCGCCAGCAGCGTAGCGGGGGTAGGTTGGTTGGAGACCCAGTACTTC

D gene: NA
CDR3 length: 15
J gene: TRBJ1-5
V gene: TRBV28
clone size: NA
CDR3 protein: CASSFQGNSNQPQHF
CDR3 DNA: TGTGCCAGCAGTTTCCAGGGAAATAGCAATCAGCCCCAGCATTTT

D gene: NA
CDR3 length: 14
J gene: TRBJ2-7
V gene: TRBV5-1
clone size: NA
CDR3 protein: CASSLGRAGAEQYF
CDR3 DNA: TGCGCCAGCAGCTTGGGCAGGGCAGGGGCCGAGCAGTACTTC

D gene: TRBD1
CDR3 length: 19
J gene: TRBJ2-1
V gene: TRBV5-6
clone size: NA
CDR3 protein: CASSFSGGAPLSSYNEQFF
CDR3 DNA: TGTGCCAGCAGCTTCTCAGGGGGCGCCCCCCTGAGCTCCTACAATGAGCAGTTCTTC

D gene: NA
CDR3 length: 15
J gene: TRBJ2-3
V gene: TRBV7-3
clone size: few
CDR3 protein: CASSRVRGTTDTQYF
CDR3 DNA: TGTGCCAGCAGCCGCGTTAGGGGGACCACAGATACGCAGTATTTT

D gene: TRBD1
CDR3 length: 13
J gene: TRBJ2-2
V gene: TRBV6-5
clone size: few
CDR3 protein: CAVGQGITGELFF
CDR3 DNA: TGTGCCGTAGGACAGGGAATCACCGGGGAGCTGTTTTTT

D gene: NA
CDR3 length: 13
J gene: TRBJ1-6
V gene: TRBV5-4
clone size: NA
CDR3 protein: CASSLFRDSPLHF
CDR3 DNA: TGTGCCAGCAGCTTGTTCAGGGATTCACCCCTCCACTTT

D gene: TRBD1
CDR3 length: 14
J gene: TRBJ1-4
V gene: TRBV25-1
clone size: NA
CDR3 protein: CASSPGQGNEKLFF
CDR3 DNA: TGTGCCAGCAGTCCGGGACAGGGAAATGAAAAACTGTTTTTT

D gene: NA
CDR3 length: 13
J gene: TRBJ1-5
V gene: TRBV5-1
clone size: few
CDR3 protein: CASSQDSNQPQHF
CDR3 DNA: TGCGCCAGCAGCCAGGATAGCAATCAGCCCCAGCATTTT

D gene: NA
CDR3 length: 14
J gene: TRBJ1-1
V gene: TRBV18
clone size: NA
CDR3 protein: CASSQDRANTEAFF
CDR3 DNA: TGTGCCAGCTCACAGGACAGAGCGAACACTGAAGCTTTCTTT

D gene: NA
CDR3 length: 17
J gene: TRBJ2-6
V gene: TRBV4-3
clone size: NA
CDR3 protein: CASSQERISSGANVLTF
CDR3 DNA: TGCGCCAGCAGCCAAGAGCGCATCTCGTCTGGGGCCAACGTCCTGACTTTC

D gene: TRBD1
CDR3 length: 17
J gene: TRBJ2-2
V gene: TRBV25-1
clone size: once
CDR3 protein: CASSDPDRGQDTGELFF
CDR3 DNA: TGTGCCAGCAGTGACCCTGACAGGGGGCAAGACACCGGGGAGCTGTTTTTT

D gene: NA
CDR3 length: 14
J gene: TRBJ1-1
V gene: TRBV9
clone size: NA
CDR3 protein: CASSVVRGGTEAFF
CDR3 DNA: TGTGCCAGCAGCGTAGTCAGGGGAGGGACTGAAGCTTTCTTT

D gene: NA
CDR3 length: 14
J gene: TRBJ2-6
V gene: TRBV30
clone size: NA
CDR3 protein: CACAPGSGANVLTF
CDR3 DNA: TGTGCCTGTGCCCCAGGCTCTGGGGCCAACGTCCTGACTTTC

D gene: TRBD2
CDR3 length: 15
J gene: TRBJ2-5
V gene: TRBV3-1/TRBV3-2
clone size: NA
CDR3 protein: CASSPQRGVQETQYF
CDR3 DNA: TGTGCCAGCAGCCCCCAGCGGGGGGTCCAAGAGACCCAGTACTTC

D gene: TRBD2
CDR3 length: 15
J gene: TRBJ2-5
V gene: TRBV15
clone size: NA
CDR3 protein: CATSREGLAGETQYF
CDR3 DNA: TGTGCCACCAGCAGAGAGGGGCTAGCGGGAGAGACCCAGTACTTC